Each of the 13 T cell receptor beta chains below was sequenced from the same sample in a study of shared clonotypes between healthy human individuals. Some clones are missing from TCRdb's copy, which holds only in-frame ones; the method was immunoSEQ multiplex PCR. The table lists some 1,600,000 clones, 95% to 99% of them singletons. The sequenced sample was naive CD4+ T cells sorted from blood. The subset: CD45RA+ positively selected. The receptors were gathered from a man aged 30-40 years in good health.

This clone came up once. This chain connects TRBV4-2 to TRBJ2-1; 14 bases agree with TRBD2. Germline V gene lookup returns CDR1 LGHNA and CDR2 YNFKEQ. Unmatched junction bases numbered 4, after V lost 3 bases and J lost 6 bases. The CDR3 has 16 amino acids. The DNA for the CDR3 is TGTGCCAGCAGCCAGAGCGGGACTAGCGGGAGCAATGAGCAGTTCTTC. Translated: CASSQSGTSGSNEQFF.

The gene calls are TRBV13 and TRBJ2-1; D perhaps matches TRBD2 (6 bases). CDR1 and CDR2 (germline): PRHDT, FYEKMQ (reference sequence). The CDR3 spans 15 residues. Trimming removed 4 bases at V and 9 bases at J, with 19 bases between. The CDR3 here is CASSSTSPQEVEQFF. The CDR3, as DNA: TGTGCCAGCAGCTCAACTAGCCCCCAGGAGGTTGAGCAGTTCTTC.

Remarks on this clone: This sample includes further DNA sequences coding for the same CDR3. V and J are TRBV25-1 and TRBJ2-7, with D possibly being TRBD1 (6 bases). Germline CDR1 MGHDK, CDR2 SYGVNS. The CDR3 has 13 residues. V was pared by 6 bases and J by 2 bases, with 11 bases between. CDR3 nucleotide sequence: TGTGCCAGCAGCGTCACAGGGACCTACGAGCAGTACTTC. This gives the protein CASSVTGTYEQYF.

The chain recombines TRBV12-5 with TRBJ2-2; D is uncertain. Trimming pared 6 bases from V and 2 bases from J, leaving 4 bases between. The CDR3 is made up of 12 amino acids. Looked up from germline, CDR1 is LGHNT and CDR2 is FRNRAP. This CDR3 reads CASGHNTGELFF. The CDR3 DNA sequence: TGTGCTAGTGGCCATAACACCGGGGAGCTGTTTTTT.

The rearrangement links TRBV15 to TRBJ2-5; TRBD1 is a possible D gene (6 bases). V was trimmed by 2 bases and J by 5 bases, leaving 18 bases between them. CDR1 and CDR2 (germline): LNHNV, YYDKDF (reference sequence). The CDR3 loop spans 16 amino acids. The CDR3 protein is CATSRSPRGSVETQYF. CDR3 bases: TGTGCCACCAGCAGATCTCCGAGGGGGTCGGTGGAGACCCAGTACTTC.

V gene TRBV20-1 combines with J gene TRBJ2-1; D is uncertain. The germline V gene encodes CDR1 DFQATT and CDR2 SNEGSKA (reference sequence). The V and J ends lost 3 bases and 15 bases respectively, with 15 bases between them. The CDR3 has 11 amino acids. The CDR3 DNA reads TGCAGTGCTAGTCGGCTAGAGAGGCTGTTCTTC. Its protein product is CSASRLERLFF.

The rearrangement joins TRBV7-2 to TRBJ2-4; tentatively, D is TRBD2 (6 bases). V lost 1 base to trimming and J lost 2 bases, with 18 bases between them. The length of the CDR3 is 18 residues. CDR1 is SGHTA, CDR2 FQGNSA, per germline. CDR3 nucleotides: TGTGCCAGCAGCTTAGAGTCGGCGGGACCGGCCACCAAAAACATTCAGTACTTC. Translation gives CASSLESAGPATKNIQYF.

This CDR3 is CASILAHHPEAFF. The CDR3 bases are TGTGCCAGCATCTTGGCCCACCACCCTGAAGCTTTCTTT. The rearrangement uses TRBV6-4 and TRBJ1-1; no clear D. CDR3 length: 13 amino acids. With 7 bases removed from V and 6 bases from J, the gap between germline ends came to 15 bases. Germline CDR1 is MRHNA and CDR2 is SNTAGT.

The chain carries TRBV11-2 and TRBJ2-2; TRBD2 matches 9 bases. Germline CDR1 reads SGHAT; CDR2 reads FQNNGV. CDR3 length equals 15 residues. V lost 4 bases and J lost 4; bases outside the gene matches: 4. In nucleotides, the CDR3 is TGTGCCAGCAGCTCGGGACTAGCCATCACCGGGGAGCTGTTTTTT. Amino acids: CASSSGLAITGELFF.

The CDR3 coding sequence is TGTGCCAGCAGCCCCTTTATAGCGGGAGGTCTGGGCGGGCAGTTCTTC. Amino acids: CASSPFIAGGLGGQFF. This rearrangement joins TRBV7-3 to TRBJ2-1, with TRBD2 matching 10 bases. J was trimmed by 12 bases and V by 5 bases; bases with no gene match: 16. The CDR3 contains 16 residues. CDR1 and CDR2 from the germline V gene are SGHTA and FQGTGA.

CDR3 DNA: TGTGCCACCAGCAGAGATCAAGGGATGAACACTGAAGCTTTCTTT. This encodes CATSRDQGMNTEAFF. The chain carries TRBV15 and TRBJ1-1; unclear D gene. Trimming took off 0 bases at V and 0 bases at J, with 8 bases between the two ends. Germline-derived CDR1 and CDR2 are LNHNV and YYDKDF (reference sequence). The CDR3 extends over 15 amino acids.

The V and J genes are TRBV25-1 and TRBJ2-7; D possibly corresponds to TRBD1 (6 bases). V lost 4 bases, J lost 7 bases, and 14 bases lay in between. The CDR3 has 13 amino acids. The V gene's germline CDR1 is MGHDK and CDR2 SYGVNS. The CDR3 DNA is TGTGCCAGCAGTGGCCCAGGGGTCAAAGAGCAGTACTTC. Protein: CASSGPGVKEQYF.

This clone turned up a few times. The rearrangement uses TRBV5-1 and TRBJ2-3; no definite D call. V lost 0 bases to trimming and J lost 6 bases, with 14 bases between them. Per germline, CDR1 SGHRS and CDR2 YFSETQ. This CDR3 spans 15 amino acids. CDR3 nucleotides: TGCGCCAGCAGCTTGGGGGGTGCTCTATGGGATACGCAGTATTTT. Residues: CASSLGGALWDTQYF.